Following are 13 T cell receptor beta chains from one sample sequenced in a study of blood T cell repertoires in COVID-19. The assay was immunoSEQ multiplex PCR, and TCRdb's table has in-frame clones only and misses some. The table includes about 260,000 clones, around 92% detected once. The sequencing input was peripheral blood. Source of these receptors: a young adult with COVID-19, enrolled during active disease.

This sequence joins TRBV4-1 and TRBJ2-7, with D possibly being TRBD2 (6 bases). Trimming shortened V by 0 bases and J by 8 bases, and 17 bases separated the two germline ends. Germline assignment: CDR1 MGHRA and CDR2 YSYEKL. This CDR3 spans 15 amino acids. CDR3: CASSQDLSSGLKQYF. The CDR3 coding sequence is TGCGCCAGCAGCCAAGATCTAAGTAGCGGTCTTAAGCAGTACTTC.

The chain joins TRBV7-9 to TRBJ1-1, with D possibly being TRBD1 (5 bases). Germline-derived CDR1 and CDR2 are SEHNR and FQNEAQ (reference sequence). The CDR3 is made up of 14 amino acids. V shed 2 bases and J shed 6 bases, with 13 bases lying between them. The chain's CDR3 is CASSLQGGMAEAFF. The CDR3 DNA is TGTGCCAGCAGCTTACAGGGCGGGATGGCTGAAGCTTTCTTT.

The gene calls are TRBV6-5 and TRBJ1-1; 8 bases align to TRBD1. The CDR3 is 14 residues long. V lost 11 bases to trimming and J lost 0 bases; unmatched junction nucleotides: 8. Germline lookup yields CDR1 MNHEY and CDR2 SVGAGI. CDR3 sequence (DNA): TGTGCCCTTTCAAGACAGGGGATGAACACTGAAGCTTTCTTT. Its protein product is CALSRQGMNTEAFF.

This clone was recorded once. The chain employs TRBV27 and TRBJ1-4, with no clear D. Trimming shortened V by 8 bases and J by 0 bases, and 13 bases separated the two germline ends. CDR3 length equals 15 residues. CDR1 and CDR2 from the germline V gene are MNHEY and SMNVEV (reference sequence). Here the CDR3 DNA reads TGTGCCAGCTCCCGATCCGGGACAACTAATGAAAAACTGTTTTTT. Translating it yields CASSRSGTTNEKLFF.

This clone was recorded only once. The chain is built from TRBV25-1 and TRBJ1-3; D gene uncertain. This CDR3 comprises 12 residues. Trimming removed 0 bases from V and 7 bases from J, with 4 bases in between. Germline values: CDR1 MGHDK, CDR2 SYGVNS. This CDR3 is CASSEYENTIYF. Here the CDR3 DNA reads TGTGCCAGCAGTGAATACGAGAACACCATATATTTT.

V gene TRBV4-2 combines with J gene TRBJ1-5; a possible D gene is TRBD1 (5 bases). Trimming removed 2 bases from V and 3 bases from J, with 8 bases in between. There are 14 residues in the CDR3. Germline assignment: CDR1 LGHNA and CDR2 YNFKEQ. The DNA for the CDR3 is TGTGCCAGCAGCCAAACAGGCCCCAATCAGCCCCAGCATTTT. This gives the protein CASSQTGPNQPQHF.

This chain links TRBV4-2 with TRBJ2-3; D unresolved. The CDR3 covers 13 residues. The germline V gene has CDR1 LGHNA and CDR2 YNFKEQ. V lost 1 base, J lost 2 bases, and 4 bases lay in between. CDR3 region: CASSQVATDTQYF. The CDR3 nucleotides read TGTGCCAGCAGCCAAGTGGCCACAGATACGCAGTATTTT.

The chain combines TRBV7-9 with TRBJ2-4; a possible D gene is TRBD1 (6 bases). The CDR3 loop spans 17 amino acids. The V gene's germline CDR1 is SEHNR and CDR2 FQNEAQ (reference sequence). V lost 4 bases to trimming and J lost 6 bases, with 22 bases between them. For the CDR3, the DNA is TGTGCCAGCAGCTCCCCGGGTGGGGGCGAGTCTTTAAACATTCAGTACTTC. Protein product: CASSSPGGGESLNIQYF.

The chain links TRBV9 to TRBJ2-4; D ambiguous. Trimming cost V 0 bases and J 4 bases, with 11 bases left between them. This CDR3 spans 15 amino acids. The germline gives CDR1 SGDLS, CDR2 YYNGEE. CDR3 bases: TGTGCCAGCAGCGTAGCCCTAGGCCCTAAAAACATTCAGTACTTC. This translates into CASSVALGPKNIQYF.

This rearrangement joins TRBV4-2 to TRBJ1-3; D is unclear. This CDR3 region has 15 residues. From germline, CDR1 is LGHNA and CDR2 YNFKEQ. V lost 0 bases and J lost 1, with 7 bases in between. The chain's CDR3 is CASSQDGTSGNTIYF. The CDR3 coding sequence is TGTGCCAGCAGCCAAGATGGCACATCTGGAAACACCATATATTTT.

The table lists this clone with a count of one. The CDR3 DNA reads as TGCGCCAGCAGCTTGGCCGGGACCCCCAGGGGTTCACCCCTCCACTTT. It is translated as CASSLAGTPRGSPLHF. This chain connects TRBV5-1 to TRBJ1-6, with a tentative D call TRBD1 (6 bases). Germline CDR1 and CDR2: SGHRS and YFSETQ. Trimming pared 0 bases from V and 9 bases from J, leaving 16 bases between. This CDR3 comprises 16 residues.

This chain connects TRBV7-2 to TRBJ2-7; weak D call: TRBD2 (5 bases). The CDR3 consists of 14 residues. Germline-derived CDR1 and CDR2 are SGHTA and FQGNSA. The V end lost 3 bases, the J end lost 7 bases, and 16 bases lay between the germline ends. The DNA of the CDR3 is TGTGCCAGCAGCTTGAAGACGGAGGCCCGGGAGCAGTACTTC. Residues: CASSLKTEAREQYF. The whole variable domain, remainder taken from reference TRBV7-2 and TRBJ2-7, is GAGVSQSPSNKVTEKGKDVELRCDPISGHTALYWYRQSLGQGLEFLIYFQGNSAPDKSGLPSDRFSAERTGGSVSTLTIQRTQQEDSAVYLCASSLKTEAREQYFGPGTRLTVT.

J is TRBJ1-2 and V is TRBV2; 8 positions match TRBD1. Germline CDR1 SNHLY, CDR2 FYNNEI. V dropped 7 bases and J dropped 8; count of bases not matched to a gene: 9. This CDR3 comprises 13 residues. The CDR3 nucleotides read TGTGCCAGCACTGGACAGGGAGTCGTGGGCTACACCTTC. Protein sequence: CASTGQGVVGYTF. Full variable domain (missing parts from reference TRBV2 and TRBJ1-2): EPEVTQTPSHQVTQMGQEVILRCVPISNHLYFYWYRQILGQKVEFLVSFYNNEISEKSEIFDDQFSVERPDGSNFTLKIRSTKLEDSAMYFCASTGQGVVGYTFGSGTRLTVV.